The 21 T cell receptor beta chains reported below all come from one sample, sequenced in a study of PD-L1 blockade in urothelial cancer (dated by TCRdb to about 2017). Libraries were prepared through the immunoSEQ multiplex PCR assay. In its TCRdb copy, this immuneACCESS table keeps in-frame sequences only and misses some clones. Where compared with another copy, unresolved V genes explain less than half of these, and the others have no known cause. The sample table shows about 76,000 clones, and approximately 90% are seen once. Roughly 0.9% of the sample is taken by the ten largest. The sample's time point label, in plain terms: peripheral blood 6 weeks after treatment start. Specimen: PBMCs, collected around atezolizumab (anti-PD-L1) treatment. The receptors come from a woman of 80 years or more with urothelial cancer.

J is TRBJ2-2 and V is TRBV28; TRBD1 agrees at 8 bases. The CDR3 is 15 residues long. Germline V CDR1 and CDR2: MDHEN, SYDVKM. Germline trimming cut 7 bases from V and 4 bases from J; bases unmatched to any gene: 8. CDR3 bases: TGTGCCAGCAAGCAACAGGGGGAGTTCACCGGGGAGCTGTTTTTT. It is translated as CASKQQGEFTGELFF.

The table lists this clone with a few counts. V gene TRBV6-1 combines with J gene TRBJ1-2; D is uncertain. The CDR3 has 12 residues. With 3 bases removed from V and 4 bases from J, the gap between germline ends came to 6 bases. Per the germline V gene, CDR1 is MNHNS and CDR2 is SASEGT. CDR3 protein: CASSENSYGYTF. The CDR3 DNA sequence: TGTGCCAGCAGTGAGAACAGCTATGGCTACACCTTC.

This chain links TRBV6-1 with TRBJ2-3, with no clear D. V lost 7 bases to trimming and J lost 4 bases, with 18 bases between them. The CDR3 is 15 residues long. Germline loops: CDR1 MNHNS, CDR2 SASEGT. The CDR3 sequence: CASNSKTTTADTQYF. Here the CDR3 DNA reads TGTGCCAGCAACTCCAAGACGACAACGGCAGATACGCAGTATTTT.

The chain carries TRBV27 and TRBJ2-7; perhaps TRBD2 as D (6 bases). V shed 2 bases and J shed 1 base, with 12 bases lying between them. Germline loops: CDR1 MNHEY, CDR2 SMNVEV (reference sequence). This CDR3 has 15 residues. The CDR3 nucleotides read TGTGCCAGCAGTTTAGTAGCGGTGGGGTCCTACGAGCAGTACTTC. Translating gives CASSLVAVGSYEQYF.

The chain carries TRBV30 and TRBJ2-3; 13 bases line up with TRBD2. This CDR3 is 18 amino acids long. Looked up from germline, CDR1 is GTSNPN and CDR2 is SVGIG (reference sequence). Trimming removed 2 bases from V and 0 bases from J; junction bases left unmatched: 8. The CDR3 sequence is CAWSPLRLAGGSTDTQYF. CDR3 coding DNA: TGTGCCTGGAGTCCCCTCAGACTAGCGGGGGGCAGCACAGATACGCAGTATTTT.

This chain links TRBV30 with TRBJ1-6; D call uncertain. The CDR3 runs 12 residues. V dropped 1 base and J dropped 7 bases, with 5 bases sitting between them. CDR1 and CDR2 (germline): GTSNPN, SVGIG (reference sequence). In DNA, the CDR3 is TGTGCCTGGAGTGGACACAATTCACCCCTCCACTTT. Translated, it gives CAWSGHNSPLHF.

The V call is TRBV19, the J call TRBJ1-5, with D possibly matching TRBD1 (5 bases). Germline-derived CDR1 and CDR2 are LNHDA and SQIVND (reference sequence). V lost 3 bases and J 10 bases, leaving 16 bases between the germline ends. CDR3 length equals 14 residues. CDR3 bases: TGTGCCAGTAGTATGGGGAGGGGAGGAGTTCCCCAGCATTTT. Residues: CASSMGRGGVPQHF.

This clone came up once. The chain carries TRBV2 and TRBJ2-7, with 7 bases lining up with TRBD2. The V gene end was trimmed by 5 bases and the J gene end by 7 bases; junction bases not matched to a gene: 14. This CDR3 is 15 amino acids long. Germline V lookup: CDR1 SNHLY, CDR2 FYNNEI. CDR3 region: CASSLLAEAPWEQYF. For the CDR3, the DNA is TGTGCCAGCAGTCTGCTAGCGGAAGCCCCTTGGGAGCAGTACTTC.

This clone was picked up one time. The V and J genes are TRBV11-3 and TRBJ2-3, with TRBD1 identical over 9 bases. CDR1 is SGHNT and CDR2 is YENEEA in the germline V gene. The CDR3 runs 15 residues. The V segment lost 5 bases and the J segment 5 bases; nucleotides outside the gene matches: 8. The CDR3 DNA follows: TGTGCCAGCAGCCGGGACAGGGTTACCGGAGATACGCAGTATTTT. Amino acids: CASSRDRVTGDTQYF.

The genes are TRBV5-1 and TRBJ2-3; 9 positions match TRBD2. The V gene's germline CDR1 is SGHRS and CDR2 YFSETQ. The CDR3 covers 18 residues. The V segment lost 0 bases and the J segment 1 base; nucleotides outside the gene matches: 9. The CDR3 spells CASSLAGGSSGGTDTQYF. CDR3 DNA: TGCGCCAGCAGCTTGGCCGGGGGGTCTAGCGGGGGCACAGATACGCAGTATTTT.

The rearrangement joins TRBV5-1 to TRBJ1-1; 8 nucleotides line up with TRBD1. Germline assignment: CDR1 SGHRS and CDR2 YFSETQ. This CDR3 comprises 15 residues. With V trimmed by 4 bases and J by 1 base, 6 bases remained unmatched. The CDR3 reads CASSRTGLANTEAFF. DNA of the CDR3: TGCGCCAGCAGCCGGACAGGGTTGGCGAACACTGAAGCTTTCTTT.

This sequence joins TRBV9 and TRBJ1-1; 7 bases map to TRBD1. CDR1 SGDLS and CDR2 YYNGEE come from the germline V gene. CDR3 length: 14 residues. J gave up 5 bases and V 4 bases, and 8 bases lay outside the gene matches. The CDR3 sequence: CASSRRQGATEAFF. DNA of the CDR3: TGTGCCAGCAGCAGAAGACAGGGTGCGACTGAAGCTTTCTTT.

A single count supports this clone. The V and J genes are TRBV6-4 and TRBJ2-1, with D uncertain. Germline values: CDR1 MRHNA, CDR2 SNTAGT. Trimming left V 2 bases short and J 4 bases short, with 9 bases between. The CDR3 spans 14 residues. The CDR3 loop is CASSDSVGYNEQFF. CDR3 coding DNA: TGTGCCAGCAGTGACAGTGTCGGGTACAATGAGCAGTTCTTC.

The chain couples TRBV29-1 to TRBJ2-2; tentative D call: TRBD1 (5 bases). Trimming cost V 4 bases and J 3 bases, with 15 bases left between them. Per the germline V gene, CDR1 is SQVTM and CDR2 is ANQGSEA. The CDR3 has 15 residues. The CDR3 coding sequence is TGCAGCGTTGGGGGCGATACGAGAGACACCGGGGAGCTGTTTTTT. The encoded protein is CSVGGDTRDTGELFF.

The rearrangement joins TRBV14 to TRBJ2-3; possibly TRBD2 for D (5 bases). CDR3 length: 15 residues. V lost 1 base, J lost 3 bases, and 11 bases lay in between. Germline V gives CDR1 SGHDN, CDR2 FVKESK. The DNA of the CDR3 is TGTGCCAGCAGCCAAGTGTCGGGAATGACAGATACGCAGTATTTT. Its protein is CASSQVSGMTDTQYF.

J is TRBJ2-7 and V is TRBV5-6; tentative D call: TRBD2 (5 bases). The CDR3 runs 12 residues. V gave up 4 bases and J gave up 5 bases, with 10 bases separating them. CDR1 is SGHDT and CDR2 is YYEEEE in the germline V gene. The DNA for the CDR3 is TGTGCCAGCAGCGAAACTAGGGACGAGCAGTACTTC. Protein sequence: CASSETRDEQYF. The full variable domain, completed using reference TRBV5-6 and TRBJ2-7, is DAGVTQSPTHLIKTRGQQVTLRCSPKSGHDTVSWYQQALGQGPQFIFQYYEEEERQRGNFPDRFSGHQFPNYSSELNVNALLLGDSALYLCASSETRDEQYFGPGTRLTVT.

The chain couples TRBV20-1 to TRBJ2-1, with a weak D call TRBD2 (6 bases). The CDR3 covers 10 residues. V was trimmed by 5 bases and J by 7 bases, leaving 6 bases between them. Germline V CDR1 and CDR2: DFQATT, SNEGSKA (reference sequence). CDR3 nucleotides: TGCAGTGCTGCGGGGAATGAGCAGTTCTTC. This encodes CSAAGNEQFF.

This chain links TRBV7-6 with TRBJ2-1; 7 nucleotides agree with TRBD2. This CDR3 contains 13 residues. The germline gives CDR1 SGHVS, CDR2 FNYEAQ. Germline trimming cut 2 bases from V and 6 bases from J; bases unmatched to any gene: 1. The CDR3 reads CASSLPSGNEQFF. The DNA for the CDR3 is TGTGCCAGCAGCTTACCTAGCGGCAATGAGCAGTTCTTC.

The chain couples TRBV27 to TRBJ1-5, with D maybe TRBD1 (5 bases). CDR1 is MNHEY, CDR2 SMNVEV, per germline (reference sequence). The CDR3 is 16 amino acids. V dropped 6 bases and J dropped 6 bases, with 21 bases sitting between them. The CDR3 bases are TGTGCCAGCAGACGGTTCGTCGGGGGGAACGGTCAGCCCCAGCATTTT. Protein sequence: CASRRFVGGNGQPQHF.

The chain joins TRBV5-4 to TRBJ2-1; the match to TRBD2 covers 13 bases. Trimming at V came to 0 bases and at J to 7 bases, leaving 7 bases not matched to a gene. CDR3 length: 17 residues. From germline, CDR1 is SGHNT and CDR2 YYREEE (reference sequence). In nucleotides, the CDR3 is TGTGCCAGCAGCTTGGCTGGACTAGCGGGAGTACTTAATGAGCAGTTCTTC. As protein: CASSLAGLAGVLNEQFF.

The chain recombines TRBV6-1 with TRBJ1-5, with D maybe TRBD1 (6 bases). CDR1 is MNHNS, CDR2 SASEGT, per germline. The CDR3 is 15 amino acids. V lost 6 bases and J lost 7, with 19 bases in between. The CDR3 nucleotides are TGTGCCAGCAGAACCGATTACAGGGTAGGACAGCCCCAGCATTTT. Its protein product is CASRTDYRVGQPQHF.